A selection of T cell receptor beta chains follows, all from one sample in a study of neoadjuvant nivolumab and ipilimumab in lung cancer. Produced via immunoSEQ multiplex PCR; TCRdb's table is partial and in-frame only. The sample gives approximately 35,000 clones, about 92% of which show up once; 2% to 2.5% is in the top ten. Source: peripheral blood, taken after neoadjuvant nivolumab, alone or with ipilimumab, at or shortly before surgery. Receptors originate from an adult with non-small cell lung cancer. The CDR3 runs from the conserved cysteine through the conserved F or W.

CDR3 protein: CASSGGSPYNEQFF
CDR3 length: 14
V gene: TRBV18
J gene: TRBJ2-1

CDR3 protein: CASSEIGNDYGYTF
CDR3 length: 14
V gene: TRBV6-1
J gene: TRBJ1-2

CDR3 protein: CASSPVRLAGGPNEQYF
CDR3 length: 17
V gene: TRBV19
J gene: TRBJ2-7

CDR3 protein: CASSVNPLSGSSYNEQFF
CDR3 length: 18
V gene: TRBV9
J gene: TRBJ2-1

CDR3 protein: CASSWTGQHGYTF
CDR3 length: 13
V gene: TRBV27
J gene: TRBJ1-2

CDR3 protein: CASSLPTGLANTGELFF
CDR3 length: 17
V gene: TRBV11-2
J gene: TRBJ2-2

CDR3 protein: CASSLAARAGSETQYF
CDR3 length: 16
V gene: TRBV5-4
J gene: TRBJ2-5

CDR3 protein: CASSNPVQFF
CDR3 length: 10
V gene: TRBV11-2
J gene: TRBJ2-1

CDR3 protein: CASSLITRGLAKNIQYF
CDR3 length: 17
V gene: TRBV5-1
J gene: TRBJ2-4

CDR3 protein: CASSLGPAGRNEQFF
CDR3 length: 15
V gene: TRBV5-5
J gene: TRBJ2-1

CDR3 protein: CASKGIAETQYF
CDR3 length: 12
V gene: TRBV2
J gene: TRBJ2-5

CDR3 protein: CSGQTVNTEAFF
CDR3 length: 12
V gene: TRBV29-1
J gene: TRBJ1-1

CDR3 protein: CASSLIPGNEQYF
CDR3 length: 13
V gene: TRBV7-9
J gene: TRBJ2-7

CDR3 protein: CASSLLAEETQYF
CDR3 length: 13
V gene: TRBV5-1
J gene: TRBJ2-5

CDR3 protein: CSGSISNEQYF
CDR3 length: 11
V gene: TRBV29-1
J gene: TRBJ2-7

CDR3 protein: CASSQDSNSGYGYTF
CDR3 length: 15
V gene: TRBV4-2
J gene: TRBJ1-2

CDR3 protein: CASTPWRQETQYF
CDR3 length: 13
V gene: TRBV28
J gene: TRBJ2-5

CDR3 protein: CASSLGMAPDTQYF
CDR3 length: 14
V gene: TRBV5-4
J gene: TRBJ2-3

CDR3 protein: CASSLDRDQPQHF
CDR3 length: 13
V gene: TRBV7-9
J gene: TRBJ1-5

CDR3 protein: CASSLKVNTEAFF
CDR3 length: 13
V gene: TRBV5-6
J gene: TRBJ1-1

CDR3 protein: CASSLRQGRTEAFF
CDR3 length: 14
V gene: TRBV4-1
J gene: TRBJ1-1

CDR3 protein: CASRGAGGEQYF
CDR3 length: 12
V gene: TRBV6-1
J gene: TRBJ2-7

CDR3 protein: CASSRDRYNEQFF
CDR3 length: 13
V gene: TRBV2
J gene: TRBJ2-1